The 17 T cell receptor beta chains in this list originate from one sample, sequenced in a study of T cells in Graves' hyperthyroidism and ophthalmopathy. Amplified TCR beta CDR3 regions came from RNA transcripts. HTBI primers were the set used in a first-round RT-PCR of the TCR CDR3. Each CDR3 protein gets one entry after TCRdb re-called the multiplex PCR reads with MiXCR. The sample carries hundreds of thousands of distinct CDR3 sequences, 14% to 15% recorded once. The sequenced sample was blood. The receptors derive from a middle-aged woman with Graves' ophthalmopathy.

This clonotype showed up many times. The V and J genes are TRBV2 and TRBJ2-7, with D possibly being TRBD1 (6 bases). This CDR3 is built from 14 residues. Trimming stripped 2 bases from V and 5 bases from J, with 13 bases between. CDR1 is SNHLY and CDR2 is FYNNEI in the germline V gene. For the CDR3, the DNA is TGTGCCAGCAGTGAATCAGCCAGGGGCCACGAGCAGTACTTC. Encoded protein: CASSESARGHEQYF. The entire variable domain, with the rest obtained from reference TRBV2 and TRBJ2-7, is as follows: EPEVTQTPSHQVTQMGQEVILRCVPISNHLYFYWYRQILGQKVEFLVSFYNNEISEKSEIFDDQFSVERPDGSNFTLKIRSTKLEDSAMYFCASSESARGHEQYFGPGTRLTVT.

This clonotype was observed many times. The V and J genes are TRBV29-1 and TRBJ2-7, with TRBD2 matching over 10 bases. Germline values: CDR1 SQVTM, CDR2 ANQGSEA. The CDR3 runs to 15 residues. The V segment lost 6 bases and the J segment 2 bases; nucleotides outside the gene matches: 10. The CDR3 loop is CSVRGLAGDTYEQYF. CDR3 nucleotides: TGCAGCGTGAGAGGCCTAGCGGGGGACACCTACGAGCAGTACTTC.

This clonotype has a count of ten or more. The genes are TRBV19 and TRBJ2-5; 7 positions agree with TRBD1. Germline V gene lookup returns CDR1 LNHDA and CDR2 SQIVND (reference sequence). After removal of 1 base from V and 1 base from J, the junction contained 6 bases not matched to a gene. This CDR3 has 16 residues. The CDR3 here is CASSIVPYRGQETQYF. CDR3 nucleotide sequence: TGTGCCAGTAGTATAGTCCCCTACAGGGGCCAAGAGACCCAGTACTTC.

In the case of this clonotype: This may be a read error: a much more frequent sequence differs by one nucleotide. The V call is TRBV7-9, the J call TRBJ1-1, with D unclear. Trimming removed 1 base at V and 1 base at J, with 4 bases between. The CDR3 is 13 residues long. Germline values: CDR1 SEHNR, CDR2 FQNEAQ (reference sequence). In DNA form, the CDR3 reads TGTGCCAGCAGCTTAGAAAAGAACACTGAAGCTTTCTTT. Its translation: CASSLEKNTEAFF.

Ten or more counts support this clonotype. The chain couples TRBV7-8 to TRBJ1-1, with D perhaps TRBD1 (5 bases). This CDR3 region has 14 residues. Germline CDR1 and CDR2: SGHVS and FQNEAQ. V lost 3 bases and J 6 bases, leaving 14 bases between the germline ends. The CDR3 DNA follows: TGTGCCAGCAGCTTTGGGGGGTATAACTCTGAAGCTTTCTTT. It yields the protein CASSFGGYNSEAFF.

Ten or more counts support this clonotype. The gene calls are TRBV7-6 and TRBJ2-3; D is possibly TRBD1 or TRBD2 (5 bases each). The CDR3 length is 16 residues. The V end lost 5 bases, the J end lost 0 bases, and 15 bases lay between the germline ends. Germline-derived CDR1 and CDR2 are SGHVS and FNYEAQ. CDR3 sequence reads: CASSPTHGASTDTQYF. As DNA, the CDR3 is TGTGCCAGCAGCCCTACCCACGGGGCTAGCACAGATACGCAGTATTTT.

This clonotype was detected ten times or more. The CDR3 nucleotides are TGTGCCTGGTCTCGCACGGCAAGGACTGAAGCTTTCTTT. It translates to CAWSRTARTEAFF. The chain carries TRBV30 and TRBJ1-1; the D is unclear. The CDR3 is 13 residues long. Looked up from germline, CDR1 is GTSNPN and CDR2 is SVGIG (reference sequence). Trimming stripped 5 bases from V and 5 bases from J, with 15 bases between. The full variable domain, with the rest looked up from reference TRBV30 and TRBJ1-1, is SQTIHQWPATLVQPVGSPLSLECTVEGTSNPNLYWYRQAAGRGLQLLFYSVGIGQISSEVPQNLSASRPQDRQFILSSKKLLLSDSGFYLCAWSRTARTEAFFGQGTRLTVV.

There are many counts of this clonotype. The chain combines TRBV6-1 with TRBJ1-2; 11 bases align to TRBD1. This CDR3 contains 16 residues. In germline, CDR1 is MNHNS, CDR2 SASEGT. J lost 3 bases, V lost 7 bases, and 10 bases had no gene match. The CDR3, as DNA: TGTGCCAGCATGAACCCGGGACAGGGGGTGGACTATGGCTACACCTTC. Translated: CASMNPGQGVDYGYTF.

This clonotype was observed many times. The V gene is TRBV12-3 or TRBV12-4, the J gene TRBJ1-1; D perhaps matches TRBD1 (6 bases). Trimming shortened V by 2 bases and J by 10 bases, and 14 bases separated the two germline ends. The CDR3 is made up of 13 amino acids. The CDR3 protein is CASSLKGGFGAFF. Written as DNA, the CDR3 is TGTGCCAGCAGTTTAAAGGGGGGATTCGGAGCTTTCTTT.

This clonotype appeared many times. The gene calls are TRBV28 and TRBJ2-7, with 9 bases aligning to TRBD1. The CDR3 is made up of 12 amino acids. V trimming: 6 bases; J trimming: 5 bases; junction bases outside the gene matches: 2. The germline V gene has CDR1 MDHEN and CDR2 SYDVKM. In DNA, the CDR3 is TGTGCCAGCAGGGACAGGGGCGACGAGCAGTACTTC. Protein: CASRDRGDEQYF.

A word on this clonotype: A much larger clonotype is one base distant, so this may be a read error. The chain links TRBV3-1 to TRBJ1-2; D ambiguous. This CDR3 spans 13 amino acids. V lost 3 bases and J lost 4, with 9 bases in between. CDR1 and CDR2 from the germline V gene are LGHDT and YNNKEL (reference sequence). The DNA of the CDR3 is TGTGCCAGCAGCCATGGTGAGACCTATGGCTACACCTTC. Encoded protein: CASSHGETYGYTF.

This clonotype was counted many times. The CDR3 loop reads CASSRVTASGANVLTF. DNA of the CDR3: TGTGCCAGCAGTCGCGTGACTGCATCTGGGGCCAACGTCCTGACTTTC. J is TRBJ2-6 and V is TRBV28; D not resolved. V was clipped by 5 bases and J by 1 base, with 12 bases between them. There are 16 residues in the CDR3. Germline V gene lookup returns CDR1 MDHEN and CDR2 SYDVKM.

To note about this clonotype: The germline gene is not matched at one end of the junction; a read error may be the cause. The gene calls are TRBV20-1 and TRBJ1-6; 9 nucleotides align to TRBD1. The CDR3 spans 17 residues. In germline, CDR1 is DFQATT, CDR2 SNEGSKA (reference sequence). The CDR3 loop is CSAGDPGQGLEYSPLHF. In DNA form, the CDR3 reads TGCAGTGCTGGAGATCCCGGACAGGGGCTGGAATATTCACCCCTCCACTTT.

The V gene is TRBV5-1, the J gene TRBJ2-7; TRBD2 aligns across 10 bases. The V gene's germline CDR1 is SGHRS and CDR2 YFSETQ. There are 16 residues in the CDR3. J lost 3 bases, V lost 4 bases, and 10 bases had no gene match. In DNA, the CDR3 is TGCGCCAGCAGCAAGCTAGCGGGAGAAGGAAGCTACGAGCAGTACTTC. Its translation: CASSKLAGEGSYEQYF.

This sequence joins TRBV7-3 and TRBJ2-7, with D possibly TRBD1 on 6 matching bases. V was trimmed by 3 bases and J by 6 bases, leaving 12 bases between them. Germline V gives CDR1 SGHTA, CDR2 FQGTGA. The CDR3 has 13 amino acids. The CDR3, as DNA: TGTGCCAGCAGCTTTCAGGGGTATGGCGAGCAGTACTTC. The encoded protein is CASSFQGYGEQYF.

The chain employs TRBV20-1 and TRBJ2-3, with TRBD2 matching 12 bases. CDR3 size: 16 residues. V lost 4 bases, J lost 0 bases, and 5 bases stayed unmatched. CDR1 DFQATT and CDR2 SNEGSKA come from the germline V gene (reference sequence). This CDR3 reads CSAMGGLAGSTDTQYF. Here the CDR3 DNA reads TGCAGTGCTATGGGAGGACTAGCGGGGAGCACAGATACGCAGTATTTT.

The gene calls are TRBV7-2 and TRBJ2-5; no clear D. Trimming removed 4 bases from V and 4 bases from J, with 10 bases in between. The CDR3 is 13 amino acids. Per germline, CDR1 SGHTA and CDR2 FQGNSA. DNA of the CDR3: TGTGCCAGCAGCTACGGTTCAGGAGAGACCCAGTACTTC. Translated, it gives CASSYGSGETQYF. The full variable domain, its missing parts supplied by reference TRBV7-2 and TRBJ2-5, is GAGVSQSPSNKVTEKGKDVELRCDPISGHTALYWYRQSLGQGLEFLIYFQGNSAPDKSGLPSDRFSAERTGGSVSTLTIQRTQQEDSAVYLCASSYGSGETQYFGPGTRLLVL.